This TCR beta chain originates from a study of shared clonotypes between healthy human individuals. Study observations and caveats: Shared across a few donors were roughly 5% of the naive CD4 clonotypes.

This clone was detected only once. Its antigen is still unknown. Using immunoSEQ multiplex PCR, the repertoire was profiled, and TCRdb retains in-frame clones only, with some absent. The table includes about 2.4 million clones, under 95% detected once. Splitting the CD4+ cells yielded a CD45RA+ naive subset and a CD45RA-negative memory subset. This CDR3 spans 16 amino acids. Germline values: CDR1 MNHNY, CDR2 SVGAGI (reference sequence). V was pared by 4 bases and J by 5 bases, with 20 bases between. The sample consisted of naive CD4+ T cells from PBMCs. Subset described: CD45RA+ positively selected. The J gene is TRBJ1-1, the V gene TRBV6-6; tentatively, D is TRBD1 (5 bases). The source of this sequence is a man aged 18 to 29 in good health. Some clones in this sample may be carry-over from other donors' samples. CDR3 residues: CASSSPRGVSGTEAFF. The DNA for the CDR3 is TGTGCCAGCAGTTCCCCGCGGGGGGTTTCGGGGACTGAAGCTTTCTTT.